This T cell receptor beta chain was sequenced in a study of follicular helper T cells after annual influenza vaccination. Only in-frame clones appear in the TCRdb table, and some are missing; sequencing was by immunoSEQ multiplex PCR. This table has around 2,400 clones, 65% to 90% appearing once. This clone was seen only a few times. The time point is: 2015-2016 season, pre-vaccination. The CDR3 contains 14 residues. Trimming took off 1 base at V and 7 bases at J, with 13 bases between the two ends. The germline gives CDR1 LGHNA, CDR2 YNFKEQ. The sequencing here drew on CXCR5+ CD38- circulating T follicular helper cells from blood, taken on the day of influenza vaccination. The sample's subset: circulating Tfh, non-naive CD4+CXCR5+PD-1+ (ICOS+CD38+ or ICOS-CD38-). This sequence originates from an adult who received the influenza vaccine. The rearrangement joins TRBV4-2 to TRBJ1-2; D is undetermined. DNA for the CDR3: TGTGCCAGCAGCCAAGTTGACACGGCGGGTGGCTACACCTTC. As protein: CASSQVDTAGGYTF.